The T cell receptor beta chain under discussion was sequenced for a study of OX40 agonist ivuxolimab in advanced cancers. Study information: A mean age of around 63 years, range about 20 to 79, was recorded, and 80% to 90% were male.

Some clones are missing from TCRdb's copy, which holds only in-frame ones; the method was immunoSEQ multiplex PCR. Counted here are approximately 65,000 clones, 70% to 90% occurring once; the ten biggest clones make up 3% to 4%. Germline lookup yields CDR1 GTSNPN and CDR2 SVGIG (reference sequence). The CDR3 spans 14 residues. V lost 2 bases to trimming and J lost 5 bases, with 13 bases between them. This clone was recorded only once. The TCR originated in an adult with an advanced solid tumor such as melanoma, head and neck, liver or kidney cancer. The starting material was CD4+ or CD8+ T cells sorted from blood, obtained in a trial of the OX40 agonist ivuxolimab. The V gene is TRBV30, the J gene TRBJ1-5, with D unresolved. The CDR3 spells CAWSWTSTDQPQHF. CDR3 sequence (DNA): TGTGCCTGGAGTTGGACCTCAACCGATCAGCCCCAGCATTTT.